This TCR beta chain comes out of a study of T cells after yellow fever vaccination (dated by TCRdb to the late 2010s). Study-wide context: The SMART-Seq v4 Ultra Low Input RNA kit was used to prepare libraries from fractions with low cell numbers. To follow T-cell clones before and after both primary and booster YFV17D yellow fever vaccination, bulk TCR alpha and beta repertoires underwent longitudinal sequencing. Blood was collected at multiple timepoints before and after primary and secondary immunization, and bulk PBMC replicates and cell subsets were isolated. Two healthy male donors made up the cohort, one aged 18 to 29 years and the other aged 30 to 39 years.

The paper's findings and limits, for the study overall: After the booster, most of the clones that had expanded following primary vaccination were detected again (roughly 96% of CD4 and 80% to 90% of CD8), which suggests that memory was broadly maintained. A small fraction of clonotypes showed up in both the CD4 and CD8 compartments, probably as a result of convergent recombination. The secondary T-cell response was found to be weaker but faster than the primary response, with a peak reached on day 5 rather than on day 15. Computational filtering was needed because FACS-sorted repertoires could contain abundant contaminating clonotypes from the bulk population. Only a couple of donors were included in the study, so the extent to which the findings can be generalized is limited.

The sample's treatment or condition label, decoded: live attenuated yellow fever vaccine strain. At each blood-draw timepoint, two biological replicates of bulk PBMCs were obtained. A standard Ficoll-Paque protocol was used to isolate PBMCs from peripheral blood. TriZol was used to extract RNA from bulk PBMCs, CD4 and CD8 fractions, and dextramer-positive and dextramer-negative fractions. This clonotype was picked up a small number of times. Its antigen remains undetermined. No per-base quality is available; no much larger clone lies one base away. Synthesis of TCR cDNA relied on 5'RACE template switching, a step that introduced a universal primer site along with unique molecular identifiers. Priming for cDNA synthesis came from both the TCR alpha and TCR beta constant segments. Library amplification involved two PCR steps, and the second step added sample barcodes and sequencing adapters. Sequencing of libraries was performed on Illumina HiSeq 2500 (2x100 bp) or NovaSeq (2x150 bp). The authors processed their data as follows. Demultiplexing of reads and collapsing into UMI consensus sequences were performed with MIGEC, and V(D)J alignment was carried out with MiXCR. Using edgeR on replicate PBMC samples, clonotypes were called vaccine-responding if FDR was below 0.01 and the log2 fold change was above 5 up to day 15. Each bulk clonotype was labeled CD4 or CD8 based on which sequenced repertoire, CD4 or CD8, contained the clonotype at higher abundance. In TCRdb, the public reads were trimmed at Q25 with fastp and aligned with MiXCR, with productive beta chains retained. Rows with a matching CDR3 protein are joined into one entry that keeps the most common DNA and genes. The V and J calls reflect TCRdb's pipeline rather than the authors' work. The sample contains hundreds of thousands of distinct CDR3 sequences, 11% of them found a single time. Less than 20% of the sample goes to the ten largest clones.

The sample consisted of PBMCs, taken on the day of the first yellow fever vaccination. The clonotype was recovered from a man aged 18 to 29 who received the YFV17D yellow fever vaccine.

The nucleotides are TGTGCCAGCAGCCGGGCATCGGCTAGACACCACAATGAGCAGTTCTTC. This sequence encodes CASSRASARHHNEQFF. Recombination joined TRBV7-9 with TRBJ2-1; the D gene is unclear. According to the germline V gene (reference sequence), CDR1 reads SEHNR and CDR2 reads FQNEAQ. The junction shows trimming of 5 bases on V and 5 bases on J, plus 19 bases between the germline ends. Counted from cysteine to phenylalanine, this CDR3 has 16 amino acids. Only the CDR3 DNA stays, 48 bases, in frame from base 1.